Shown below are 16 T cell receptor beta chains from a single sample sequenced in a study of beta chain features in type 1 diabetes. The whole isolated RNA underwent reverse transcription, so sequencing captured expressed TCRB transcripts. TCRdb's table, derived via immunoSEQ multiplex PCR, lists solely in-frame clones and lacks some. The table shows under 900,000 clones, with 15% to 20% occurring only once. The sequenced material came from naive CD4+ T cells from blood. The receptors here all came from a woman under 30 in good health.

This clone was seen more than once but under ten times. V and J are TRBV6-5 and TRBJ1-1; possible D gene TRBD1, 5 bases. The CDR3 has 13 residues. The germline V gene has CDR1 MNHEY and CDR2 SVGAGI. Trimming took 4 bases from V and 10 from J, leaving 16 bases between them. This CDR3 is CASSSPTGGGAFF. CDR3 DNA sequence: TGTGCCAGCAGTTCCCCTACAGGTGGAGGAGCTTTCTTT.

The chain has TRBV28 and TRBJ1-2; D is perhaps TRBD1 (6 bases). V lost 6 bases to trimming and J lost 8 bases, with 13 bases between them. Germline V gene sequence: CDR1 MDHEN, CDR2 SYDVKM. The length of the CDR3 is 12 residues. CDR3 nucleotides: TGTGCCAGCAGGGACAGCTCCCGAGGCTACACCTTC. This encodes CASRDSSRGYTF.

The chain employs TRBV23-1 and TRBJ1-4, with D tentatively TRBD1 (5 bases). TRBV23-1 is identified as an open reading frame with a role that is uncertain. The V gene lost 7 bases and the J gene lost 6 bases, with 18 bases spanning the gap. This CDR3 has 15 residues. CDR3 nucleotide sequence: TGCGCCAGCACCTTCAGGGAGGAGGGAGATGAAAAACTGTTTTTT. It specifies CASTFREEGDEKLFF.

This chain connects TRBV1 to TRBJ2-7; the table calls TRBD2, which could not be checked here. TRBV1 is a pseudogene. The CDR3 totals 14 residues. The CDR3 DNA sequence: TGCACCAGCAGCCAAGATAGCGGGAGGTGCGAGCAGTACTTC. It codes for CTSSQDSGRCEQYF.

The chain employs TRBV2 and TRBJ1-1; D is unclear. Germline V gene sequence: CDR1 SNHLY, CDR2 FYNNEI. CDR3 length: 13 amino acids. Deletions cut 7 bases from V and 6 bases from J, with 15 bases between. CDR3 amino acids: CASNSRPEAEAFF. The CDR3, as DNA: TGTGCCAGCAATTCCCGACCAGAGGCTGAAGCTTTCTTT.

This clone was counted only a few times. The gene calls are TRBV6-5 and TRBJ1-5; D is ambiguous. Between the trimmed V and J ends, which lost 2 bases and 4 bases, there was a span of 6 bases. CDR1 and CDR2 from the germline V gene are MNHEY and SVGAGI. This CDR3 comprises 13 residues. The CDR3 loop reads CASSYRRNQPQHF. In DNA, the CDR3 is TGTGCCAGCAGTTACCGGAGGAATCAGCCCCAGCATTTT.

This chain connects TRBV7-2 to TRBJ2-6; TRBD1 is a possible D gene (6 bases). Germline-derived CDR1 and CDR2 are SGHTA and FQGNSA. Trimming removed 5 bases from V and 0 bases from J, with 11 bases in between. The CDR3 sequence is 16 residues long. The CDR3 loop reads CASSPYRVSGANVLTF. DNA of the CDR3: TGTGCCAGCAGCCCGTACAGGGTCTCTGGGGCCAACGTCCTGACTTTC.

There are a few counts of this clone. The rearrangement uses TRBV7-3 and TRBJ2-1; D gene ambiguous. V was trimmed by 2 bases and J by 4 bases, leaving 12 bases between them. The CDR3 runs to 15 residues. CDR1 and CDR2 (germline): SGHTA, FQGTGA. The CDR3 DNA is TGTGCCAGCAGCTTAGACATCGCCTCATACAATGAGCAGTTCTTC. Protein sequence: CASSLDIASYNEQFF.

The V gene is TRBV6-5, the J gene TRBJ1-2; 10 bases match TRBD1. The V and J ends lost 7 bases and 2 bases, in that order; junction bases with no gene match: 7. This CDR3 spans 15 amino acids. The V gene's germline CDR1 is MNHEY and CDR2 SVGAGI. The CDR3 region has the DNA TGTGCCAGCACCAGGACAGGGGGACCAAACTATGGCTACACCTTC. Residues: CASTRTGGPNYGYTF.

The rearrangement links TRBV19 to TRBJ2-5; TRBD1 matches 7 bases. V lost 5 bases to trimming and J lost 5 bases; unmatched junction nucleotides: 8. The germline V gene encodes CDR1 LNHDA and CDR2 SQIVND (reference sequence). This CDR3 contains 14 residues. This chain's CDR3 is CASSSYRGAETQYF. DNA for the CDR3: TGTGCCAGTAGTTCGTACAGGGGAGCGGAGACCCAGTACTTC.

This clone was seen a few times. The rearrangement uses TRBV5-1 and TRBJ2-6, with 10 bases lining up with TRBD2. Germline-derived CDR1 and CDR2 are SGHRS and YFSETQ. The CDR3 spans 18 residues. V was pared by 4 bases and J by 1 base, with 8 bases of the junction left unmatched. CDR3 DNA sequence: TGCGCCAGCAGCCCTCTGCTAGCGGGAGCATCTGGGGCCAACGTCCTGACTTTC. Residues: CASSPLLAGASGANVLTF.

This clone has more than one count but fewer than ten. This sequence joins TRBV2 and TRBJ2-1, with TRBD2 matching over 11 bases. Losses at the gene ends were 4 bases for V and 0 bases for J; bases not matched to a gene: 2. The CDR3 is 16 residues long. Germline V CDR1 and CDR2: SNHLY, FYNNEI. Here the CDR3 reads CASSASGRSSYNEQFF. CDR3 nucleotide sequence: TGTGCCAGCAGTGCTAGCGGGAGGAGCTCCTACAATGAGCAGTTCTTC.

In its sample, this clone was seen a few times. The rearrangement joins TRBV28 to TRBJ2-6; no reliable D call. Germline V gives CDR1 MDHEN, CDR2 SYDVKM. Trimming removed 1 base from V and 4 bases from J, with 8 bases in between. The CDR3 runs 15 residues. Here the CDR3 reads CASSLSGPGANVLTF. The CDR3 bases are TGTGCCAGCAGTTTATCTGGGCCGGGGGCCAACGTCCTGACTTTC.

This clone was observed a few times. The gene calls are TRBV27 and TRBJ1-2; 9 bases line up with TRBD1. This CDR3 region has 13 residues. Germline-derived CDR1 and CDR2 are MNHEY and SMNVEV (reference sequence). With V trimmed by 8 bases and J by 4 bases, 5 bases remained unmatched. CDR3 nucleotide sequence: TGTGCCAGCCGTCAGGGACAGGGCTATGGCTACACCTTC. This translates into CASRQGQGYGYTF.

This chain joins TRBV7-8 and TRBJ1-5, with a tentative D call TRBD1 (5 bases). The CDR3 runs to 13 residues. The V and J ends lost 4 bases and 8 bases respectively, with 12 bases between them. Germline CDR1 and CDR2: SGHVS and FQNEAQ. The CDR3 loop is CASSSRGAEPQHF. The CDR3, as DNA: TGTGCCAGCAGCTCTAGGGGCGCGGAGCCCCAGCATTTT.

The chain joins TRBV10-3 to TRBJ2-7; TRBD2 matches 8 bases. CDR1 and CDR2 (germline): ENHRY, SYGVKD. J was trimmed by 3 bases and V by 2 bases; bases with no gene match: 6. The CDR3 totals 15 residues. For the CDR3, the DNA is TGTGCCATCAGTGAGGGTCTAGCGGGCCTCTACGAGCAGTACTTC. The encoded protein is CAISEGLAGLYEQYF.